The T cell receptor beta chain under discussion was sequenced for a study of blood T cells in healthy people across ages. Germline CDR1 reads SGHDN; CDR2 reads FVKESK. V lost 3 bases and J lost 5, with 7 bases in between. There are 12 residues in the CDR3. This clonotype appeared a few times. Its antigen is unknown. For the second PCR, which ran for 7 to 11 cycles, a sample-barcoded 5' primer and a J-beta primer mix were used. TCRdb re-analysed the 5' RACE reads in MiXCR, keeping a single row per CDR3 protein. The profile shows some 900,000 distinct CDR3 sequences, around 30% of them singletons. Study-wide results and limits: A roughly linear fall in TCR beta diversity per million T cells was seen with increasing age. The CMV status of each donor remained undetermined, and this could have confounded shifts in expanded clonotypes. The diversity estimates, figures obtained from one million T cells, were considered underestimates. Comparison with aged donors showed that long-lived donors had more naive CD4+ cells and higher diversity.

The source of this sequence is a woman older than 75 in good health. The sample was blood. The V gene is TRBV14, the J gene TRBJ1-2; TRBD1 might be the D (5 bases). The DNA for the CDR3 is TGTGCCAGCAGCCATGGGGGGTATGGCTACACCTTC. This translates into CASSHGGYGYTF.